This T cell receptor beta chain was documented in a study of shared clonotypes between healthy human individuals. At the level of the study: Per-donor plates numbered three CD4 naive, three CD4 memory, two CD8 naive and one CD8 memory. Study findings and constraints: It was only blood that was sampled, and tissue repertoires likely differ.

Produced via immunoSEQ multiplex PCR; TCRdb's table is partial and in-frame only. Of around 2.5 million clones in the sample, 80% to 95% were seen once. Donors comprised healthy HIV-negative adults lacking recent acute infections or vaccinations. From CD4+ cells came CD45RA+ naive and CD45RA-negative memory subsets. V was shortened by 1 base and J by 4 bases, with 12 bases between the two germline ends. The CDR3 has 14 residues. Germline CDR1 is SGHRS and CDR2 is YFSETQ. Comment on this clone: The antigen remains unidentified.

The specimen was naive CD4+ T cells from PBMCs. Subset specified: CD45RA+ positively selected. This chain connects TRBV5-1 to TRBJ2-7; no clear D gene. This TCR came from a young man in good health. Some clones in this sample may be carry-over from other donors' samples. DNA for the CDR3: TGCGCCAGCAGCTTGATCTTAGGCGGATACGAGCAGTACTTC. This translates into CASSLILGGYEQYF.